This TCR beta chain stems from a study of human T cells and chemical hapten exposure. Findings and limits, study-wide: Unchanged with DPC sensitization were TCRs above 1 in 1000 frequency.

From the RACE reads, TCRdb called clonotypes with MiXCR, one entry per CDR3 protein. The data hold about 69,000 distinct CDR3 sequences, with approximately 10% observed a single time. The time point: patch test 2, 6 weeks after DPC sensitization. Stated treatment: therapeutic diphenylcyclopropenone sensitization with weekly scalp DPC. This CDR3 spans 17 amino acids. Trimming removed 0 bases from V and 4 bases from J; junction bases left unmatched: 9. Germline CDR1 reads MGHRA; CDR2 reads YSYEKL. This clonotype occurred a few times. The antigen is undetermined. The clonotype originates from a woman between 45 and 60 years old with alopecia areata. Some clones in this sample may be carry-over from other donors' samples. Sequencing used whole blood, obtained in connection with sensitization to the hapten diphenylcyclopropenone (DPC). This chain links TRBV4-1 with TRBJ2-3; 8 nucleotides match TRBD1. CDR3 DNA: TGCGCCAGCAGCCAAGATCATAGGACAGGGTGGGCAGATACGCAGTATTTT. Amino acids: CASSQDHRTGWADTQYF.